The rows below give T cell receptor beta chains drawn from one sample of a study of regulatory T cells in long-lasting Graves disease. TCRdb fed the multiplex PCR reads into MiXCR, producing one record per CDR3 protein. The sample includes fewer than 400,000 distinct CDR3 sequences, less than 25% of them seen just once. Sample: peripheral blood mononuclear cells (PBMCs), taken when the disease was refractory, from a patient treated with antithyroid drugs. Source of these receptors: a female donor with Graves disease. CDR3s include the opening cysteine and the closing phenylalanine or tryptophan. The order of the fields is clone size, V gene, J gene, D gene, CDR3 DNA, CDR3 protein. A D gene is named only where the DNA matches it firmly. Clone sizes are given selectively: once, few, many, or a class where the clone is expanded.

size: .; V: TRBV18; J: TRBJ2-4; D: TRBD1; DNA: TGTGCCAGCTCACCAACCTCGACAGGGACCAAAAACATTCAGTACTTC; CDR3: CASSPTSTGTKNIQYF
size: .; V: TRBV20-1; J: TRBJ2-1; D: TRBD2; DNA: TGCAGTGCTAGTCCGGCGCTAGCGGGTTACAATGAGCAGTTCTTC; CDR3: CSASPALAGYNEQFF
size: many; V: TRBV12-3/TRBV12-4; J: TRBJ1-1; D: .; DNA: TGTGCCAGCAGTTTAAAAGGGGCTGACACTGAAGCTTTCTTT; CDR3: CASSLKGADTEAFF
size: .; V: TRBV7-2; J: TRBJ2-5; D: TRBD2; DNA: TGTGCCAGCAGCAGACTAGCGGGAGGAGGGGAGACCCAGTACTTC; CDR3: CASSRLAGGGETQYF
size: .; V: TRBV20-1; J: TRBJ1-4; D: .; DNA: TGCAGTGCTAGAGATCTGGTGGCTGAAAAACTGTTTTTT; CDR3: CSARDLVAEKLFF
size: many; V: TRBV2; J: TRBJ1-2; D: .; DNA: TGTGCCAGCAGTGAAGCGGGGGGCCCGTGGAATGGCTACACCTTC; CDR3: CASSEAGGPWNGYTF
size: few; V: TRBV7-9; J: TRBJ2-7; D: .; DNA: TGTGCCAGCAGCCTACCCAACGAAAACTACGAGCAGTACTTC; CDR3: CASSLPNENYEQYF
size: many; V: TRBV6-5; J: TRBJ1-1; D: .; DNA: TGTGCCAGCAGTTACTCCATGGGGGTTTCGAGCACTGAAGCTTTCTTT; CDR3: CASSYSMGVSSTEAFF
size: .; V: TRBV30; J: TRBJ2-2; D: TRBD2; DNA: TGTGCCTGGAGTGTACTGGGTGGACTAGCGGGAACCGACACCGGGGAGCTGTTTTTT; CDR3: CAWSVLGGLAGTDTGELFF
size: many; V: TRBV11-2; J: TRBJ2-4; D: .; DNA: TGTGCCAGCACCCAACGGGGACCGAAAAACATTCAGTACTTC; CDR3: CASTQRGPKNIQYF
size: many; V: TRBV9; J: TRBJ1-4; D: TRBD1; DNA: TGTGCCAGCAGCCCGTGGACAGGGCCCAAGGAAAAACTGTTTTTT; CDR3: CASSPWTGPKEKLFF
size: .; V: TRBV10-3; J: TRBJ1-1; D: TRBD1; DNA: TGTGCCATCAAGGATTCCGGACAGGGAGTGCAAGCTTTCTTT; CDR3: CAIKDSGQGVQAFF
size: .; V: TRBV7-9; J: TRBJ1-4; D: .; DNA: TGTGCCAGCAGCCCCGGGACTGAGAATGAAAAACTGTTTTTT; CDR3: CASSPGTENEKLFF
size: many; V: TRBV20-1; J: TRBJ2-7; D: TRBD2; DNA: TGCAGTGCTAGAATTCGACTAGCGGGACGCTACGAGCAGTACTTC; CDR3: CSARIRLAGRYEQYF
size: many; V: TRBV6-1; J: TRBJ2-4; D: .; DNA: TGTGCCAGCAGTGGAGCCAAAAACATTCAGTACTTC; CDR3: CASSGAKNIQYF
size: few; V: TRBV19; J: TRBJ1-5; D: .; DNA: TGTGCCAGTAGTATAGAGGAGACCGCGCCCCAGCATTTT; CDR3: CASSIEETAPQHF
size: few; V: TRBV6-9; J: TRBJ1-1; D: .; DNA: TGTGCCAGCAGTTACTTGGGCCTCGGTGGAGCTTTCTTT; CDR3: CASSYLGLGGAFF
size: many; V: TRBV20-1; J: TRBJ1-5; D: .; DNA: TGCAGTGCTAGAGATTTCCGGGATCCGACACATCAGCCCCAGCATTTT; CDR3: CSARDFRDPTHQPQHF
size: many; V: TRBV12-3/TRBV12-4; J: TRBJ1-1; D: .; DNA: TGTGCCAGCAGTTTGGTGGACAGAGGCACTGAAGCTTTCTTT; CDR3: CASSLVDRGTEAFF
size: .; V: TRBV7-2; J: TRBJ2-2; D: .; DNA: TGTGCCAGCAGCGCGGGACCCGGAGCCGGGGAGCTGTTTTTT; CDR3: CASSAGPGAGELFF
size: .; V: TRBV12-3/TRBV12-4; J: TRBJ2-1; D: TRBD2; DNA: TGTGCCAGCAGTACGGGAGGGCCGGGTCAAGAGCAGTTCTTC; CDR3: CASSTGGPGQEQFF
size: .; V: TRBV19; J: TRBJ2-4; D: .; DNA: TGTGCCAGTAGTATAAGAGAAGGACTAGCCAAAAACATTCAGTACTTC; CDR3: CASSIREGLAKNIQYF
size: .; V: TRBV10-2; J: TRBJ2-1; D: .; DNA: TGCGCCAGCAGTGTACGAAGGGAAGATGAGCAGTTCTTC; CDR3: CASSVRREDEQFF
size: many; V: TRBV24-1; J: TRBJ1-5; D: .; DNA: TGTGCTAACAACAACGGACCCAAGGGCAATCAGCCCCAGCATTTT; CDR3: CANNNGPKGNQPQHF
size: few; V: TRBV27; J: TRBJ2-7; D: TRBD1; DNA: TGTGCCAGCAGTTTATCGGGGACAGGCGTCGAGCAGTACTTC; CDR3: CASSLSGTGVEQYF
size: many; V: TRBV30; J: TRBJ1-4; D: .; DNA: TGTGCCTGGAGTGTACATCAGGAATACCATGAAAAACTGTTTTTT; CDR3: CAWSVHQEYHEKLFF
size: few; V: TRBV5-6; J: TRBJ2-7; D: .; DNA: TGTGCCAGCAGCTTGGCCGAGGGATGGCACGAGCAGTACTTC; CDR3: CASSLAEGWHEQYF
size: many; V: TRBV7-8; J: TRBJ1-2; D: .; DNA: TGTGCCAGCAGCTTAATAGTTTCCTATGGCTACACCTTC; CDR3: CASSLIVSYGYTF
size: .; V: TRBV7-2; J: TRBJ2-3; D: .; DNA: TGTGCCAGCAGCTTCCGGATCGGGAGCACAGATACGCGGTATTTT; CDR3: CASSFRIGSTDTRYF
size: many; V: TRBV7-9; J: TRBJ1-4; D: .; DNA: TGTGCCAGCAGCTTAGCGGTGCCGGAGAGCGAAAAACTGTTTTTT; CDR3: CASSLAVPESEKLFF
size: many; V: TRBV18; J: TRBJ2-7; D: .; DNA: TGTGCCAGCTCACCCCCAGGGGATCCCTACGAGCAGTACTTC; CDR3: CASSPPGDPYEQYF
size: many; V: TRBV7-2; J: TRBJ1-1; D: TRBD1; DNA: TGTGCCAGCAGCATAAAAACAGGGGGCACTGAAGCTTTCTTT; CDR3: CASSIKTGGTEAFF